A single sample gave rise to the 4 T cell receptor beta chains below, sequenced in a study of graft-versus-host responses after intestinal transplantation. Using immunoSEQ multiplex PCR, the repertoire was profiled, and TCRdb retains in-frame clones only, with some absent. The sample holds tens of thousands of clones; more than 70% are singletons and the top ten take approximately 0.6%. Their antigens remain unidentified. This specimen consisted of unstimulated CD4+ T cells sorted from spleen or lymph node cells, obtained before transplant. The receptors here all came from a human donor who was the organ donor for an intestinal transplant.

The chain recombines TRBV30 with TRBJ1-1; the D gene is possibly TRBD1 (5 bases). Looked up from germline, CDR1 is GTSNPN and CDR2 is SVGIG (reference sequence). The CDR3 has 16 residues. Trimming took 0 bases from V and 1 from J, leaving 15 bases between them. The CDR3 DNA follows: TGTGCCTGGAGTGTAAGACAGACCCTCCCGAACACTGAAGCTTTCTTT. Translating it yields CAWSVRQTLPNTEAFF.

The chain links TRBV9 to TRBJ2-2; 9 bases map to TRBD2. Unmatched junction bases numbered 7, after V lost 4 bases and J lost 3 bases. The CDR3 length is 16 residues. Germline V gives CDR1 SGDLS, CDR2 YYNGEE. The CDR3 here is CASSPRLAAHTGELFF. The CDR3 DNA sequence: TGTGCCAGCAGCCCCCGACTAGCGGCACACACCGGGGAGCTGTTTTTT.

The chain recombines TRBV13 with TRBJ2-1, with D perhaps TRBD1 (5 bases). CDR1 and CDR2 (germline): PRHDT, FYEKMQ (reference sequence). The V gene lost 1 base and the J gene lost 0 bases, with 25 bases spanning the gap. This CDR3 is built from 21 residues. The CDR3 protein is CASSLAGQGSIGPSSYNEQFF. The CDR3, as DNA: TGTGCCAGCAGCTTAGCGGGTCAGGGTTCGATCGGCCCCAGCTCCTACAATGAGCAGTTCTTC.

In DNA, the CDR3 is TGCGCCAGCAGCTTGGCCATTAGCGCTAACCAACGGGAGACCCAGTACTTC. Protein: CASSLAISANQRETQYF. This chain uses TRBV5-1 with TRBJ2-5; D possibly corresponds to TRBD2 (5 bases). The germline V gene encodes CDR1 SGHRS and CDR2 YFSETQ. The CDR3 consists of 17 residues. The V end lost 0 bases, the J end lost 5 bases, and 20 bases lay between the germline ends.